This TCR beta chain is drawn from a study of response to subunit inactivated influenza vaccine. This clonotype showed up many times. Its cognate antigen is unknown. TCRdb used MiXCR to reprocess the RT-PCR reads, holding one entry per CDR3 protein. The sample includes 700,000 to 900,000 distinct CDR3 sequences, roughly 20% of them seen just once. Regarding the study as a whole: It was the authors' suggestion that each seasonal influenza vaccination recruits few new T cells.

V lost 6 bases to trimming and J lost 5 bases, with 14 bases between them. CDR1 is DFQATT, CDR2 SNEGSKA, per germline (reference sequence). The CDR3 spans 13 residues. Sequencing used PBMCs from blood, obtained 4 to 6 days after vaccination. The chain couples TRBV20-1 to TRBJ2-1; D gene unclear. The source is a man aged 50-60 years who received an inactivated influenza vaccine. The CDR3 reads CSAERDADNEQFF. CDR3 coding DNA: TGCAGTGCCGAGCGCGACGCCGACAATGAGCAGTTCTTC.